The next 26 T cell receptor beta chains were all read from a single sample in a study of blood T cell repertoires in COVID-19. TCRdb's copy holds only in-frame clones and misses some; the assay was immunoSEQ multiplex PCR. This table holds about 250,000 clones, 75% to 90% found once. The specimen sequenced was PBMCs or T cells enriched from blood (not recorded which). These TCRs come from a woman aged 30 to 39 who had recovered from COVID-19.

This clone is a singleton in its sample. The gene calls are TRBV9 and TRBJ1-2, with TRBD1 matching 10 bases. J lost 1 base, V lost 2 bases, and 11 bases had no gene match. The CDR3 has 18 residues. Looked up from germline, CDR1 is SGDLS and CDR2 is YYNGEE. This CDR3 is CASSVGSDRGRRNYGYTF. CDR3 sequence (DNA): TGTGCCAGCAGCGTGGGTTCTGACAGGGGGCGGCGTAACTATGGCTACACCTTC.

The chain joins TRBV27 to TRBJ1-6; possibly TRBD1 for D (5 bases). The CDR3 loop spans 15 amino acids. V lost 5 bases to trimming and J lost 7 bases, with 15 bases between them. Germline CDR1 and CDR2: MNHEY and SMNVEV (reference sequence). In DNA form, the CDR3 reads TGTGCCAGCAGTCTGGATGGGGCTTTGAATTCACCCCTCCACTTT. Its translation is CASSLDGALNSPLHF.

The chain carries TRBV6-5 and TRBJ1-5; 10 nucleotides agree with TRBD1. In germline, CDR1 is MNHEY, CDR2 SVGAGI. With V trimmed by 7 bases and J by 3 bases, 6 bases remained unmatched. The CDR3 extends over 15 amino acids. The CDR3 DNA sequence: TGTGCCAGCACGGACGGGACAGGGGCCAATCAGCCCCAGCATTTT. Protein: CASTDGTGANQPQHF.

The DNA of the CDR3 is TGCGCCAGCAGCTTCGGGAACACTGAAGCTTTCTTT. Translated, it gives CASSFGNTEAFF. The rearrangement uses TRBV5-1 and TRBJ1-1; D unclear. Per the germline V gene, CDR1 is SGHRS and CDR2 is YFSETQ. Trimming shortened V by 2 bases and J by 1 base, and 3 bases separated the two germline ends. The CDR3 runs to 12 residues.

The genes are TRBV2 and TRBJ2-7; D is undetermined. Looked up from germline, CDR1 is SNHLY and CDR2 is FYNNEI. Trimming pared 8 bases from V and 6 bases from J, leaving 17 bases between. CDR3 length: 13 amino acids. The CDR3, as DNA: TGTGCCAGCCGGTCCGTCCGAAGCCGCGAGCAGTACTTC. It codes for CASRSVRSREQYF.

This clone came up a few times. The CDR3 is CATSRGQSTGELFF. The DNA of the CDR3 is TGTGCCACCAGCAGAGGGCAGTCCACCGGGGAGCTGTTTTTT. The V gene is TRBV15, the J gene TRBJ2-2; no clear D. The CDR3 consists of 14 residues. The germline CDR1 and CDR2 sequences are LNHNV and YYDKDF (reference sequence). V was clipped by 1 base and J by 4 bases, with 7 bases between them.

The J gene is TRBJ1-2, the V gene TRBV5-6; 8 bases agree with TRBD1. The CDR3 loop spans 14 amino acids. CDR1 and CDR2 from the germline V gene are SGHDT and YYEEEE. V gave up 2 bases and J gave up 6 bases; unmatched junction bases: 6. The CDR3 here is CASSFPQGAHGYTF. DNA for the CDR3: TGTGCCAGCAGCTTCCCCCAGGGGGCACATGGCTACACCTTC.

This clone was observed a few times. The chain is built from TRBV10-3 and TRBJ1-5, with D tentatively TRBD1 (5 bases). V dropped 10 bases and J dropped 0 bases, with 10 bases sitting between them. Per the germline V gene, CDR1 is ENHRY and CDR2 is SYGVKD. The CDR3 has 13 residues. CDR3: CATRTYSNQPQHF. The CDR3 DNA reads as TGTGCCACGCGGACATATAGCAATCAGCCCCAGCATTTT.

This sequence joins TRBV18 and TRBJ2-7; a possible D gene is TRBD1 (6 bases). CDR3 length equals 17 residues. V was shortened by 1 base and J by 3 bases, with 19 bases between the two germline ends. The germline V gene encodes CDR1 KGHSH and CDR2 LQKENI. The CDR3 sequence is CASSPQVLQGDLYEQYF. Here the CDR3 DNA reads TGTGCCAGCTCACCACAAGTCTTACAGGGTGACCTCTACGAGCAGTACTTC. The full variable domain, rest sourced from reference TRBV18 and TRBJ2-7, is NAGVMQNPRHLVRRRGQEARLRCSPMKGHSHVYWYRQLPEEGLKFMVYLQKENIIDESGMPKERFSAEFPKEGPSILRIQQVVRGDSAAYFCASSPQVLQGDLYEQYFGPGTRLTVT.

V is TRBV7-9 and J is TRBJ1-3; 10 bases map to TRBD1. Germline V gene data show CDR1 as SEHNR and CDR2 as FQNEAQ (reference sequence). The J segment lost 7 bases and the V segment lost 5 bases, leaving 8 bases of the junction unmatched. The CDR3 runs to 15 residues. CDR3 DNA sequence: TGTGCCAGCAGCCACGGACAGGGGGATTCCAACACCATATATTTT. Its protein product is CASSHGQGDSNTIYF.

The chain links TRBV29-1 to TRBJ1-1, with D unclear. Trimming pared 4 bases from V and 4 bases from J, leaving 13 bases between. The CDR3 length is 13 residues. Germline-derived CDR1 and CDR2 are SQVTM and ANQGSEA. The CDR3 DNA follows: TGCAGCGTTGGGCCTTTGAGGAGCACTGAAGCTTTCTTT. Protein product: CSVGPLRSTEAFF.

With respect to this clone: This may be a read error, as it is one base from a much larger clone. CDR3 DNA sequence: TGTGCCAGCAGCCCCGGGACAGGAGCCTACGAGCAGTACTTC. It specifies CASSPGTGAYEQYF. The chain combines TRBV25-1 with TRBJ2-7, with 8 bases aligning to TRBD1. The germline V gene has CDR1 MGHDK and CDR2 SYGVNS. This CDR3 contains 14 residues. Losses at the gene ends were 6 bases for V and 2 bases for J; bases not matched to a gene: 6.

The chain is built from TRBV28 and TRBJ2-1, with D maybe TRBD1 (6 bases). V lost 4 bases, J lost 3 bases, and 16 bases lay in between. The CDR3 is made up of 16 amino acids. Germline assignment: CDR1 MDHEN and CDR2 SYDVKM. The CDR3 here is CASSSKFRGNYNEQFF. CDR3 DNA sequence: TGTGCCAGCAGTTCGAAATTCAGGGGAAACTACAATGAGCAGTTCTTC.

Many counts were recorded for this clone. The rearrangement links TRBV30 to TRBJ2-5; TRBD1 is a possible D gene (6 bases). The CDR3 loop spans 14 amino acids. CDR1 and CDR2 from the germline V gene are GTSNPN and SVGIG (reference sequence). Trimming pared 0 bases from V and 2 bases from J, leaving 10 bases between. The DNA for the CDR3 is TGTGCCTGGAGTGTACAGGGACGGCAAGAGACCCAGTACTTC. It yields the protein CAWSVQGRQETQYF.

V is TRBV7-2 and J is TRBJ1-3, with D possibly TRBD1 on 5 matching bases. V was clipped by 5 bases and J by 0 bases, with 17 bases between them. The CDR3 is made up of 17 amino acids. In germline, CDR1 is SGHTA, CDR2 FQGNSA. CDR3 DNA sequence: TGTGCCAGCAGCACCCACCCGGCCAGGGCCTCTGGAAACACCATATATTTT. Encoded protein: CASSTHPARASGNTIYF.

The rearrangement joins TRBV5-1 to TRBJ2-5; 8 nucleotides agree with TRBD1. The CDR3 covers 15 residues. V was clipped by 5 bases and J by 3 bases; unmatched bases: 9. Germline CDR1 is SGHRS and CDR2 is YFSETQ. The CDR3 loop is CASRRTGGGEETQYF. The DNA for the CDR3 is TGCGCCAGCAGGCGAACAGGGGGAGGTGAAGAGACCCAGTACTTC.

The chain is built from TRBV7-8 and TRBJ1-5; TRBD1 agrees at 11 bases. The CDR3 length is 16 residues. CDR1 and CDR2 from the germline V gene are SGHVS and FQNEAQ. V dropped 4 bases and J dropped 3; count of bases not matched to a gene: 5. The CDR3: CASSSGQGGPNQPQHF. CDR3 sequence (DNA): TGTGCCAGCAGCTCGGGACAGGGGGGCCCCAATCAGCCCCAGCATTTT.

The chain couples TRBV11-3 to TRBJ2-1; a possible D gene is TRBD1 (6 bases). Trimming left V 4 bases short and J 1 base short, with 17 bases between. The germline CDR1 and CDR2 sequences are SGHNT and YENEEA. The CDR3 consists of 17 residues. As DNA, the CDR3 is TGTGCCAGCAGCTCAAACACAGGGCAAGGGTCCTACAATGAGCAGTTCTTC. It translates to CASSSNTGQGSYNEQFF.

The chain combines TRBV3-1 (or the pseudogene TRBV3-2) with TRBJ2-3; no firm D call. Per the germline V gene, CDR1 is LGHDT and CDR2 is YNNKEL (reference sequence). The CDR3 extends over 14 amino acids. V was shortened by 0 bases and J by 3 bases, with 7 bases between the two germline ends. The CDR3 protein is CASSQDTTTDTQYF. The CDR3 nucleotides are TGTGCCAGCAGCCAAGATACGACAACAGATACGCAGTATTTT.

The chain has TRBV7-2 and TRBJ1-3, with TRBD1 matching over 8 bases. This CDR3 has 17 amino acids. The germline CDR1 and CDR2 sequences are SGHTA and FQGNSA. V was clipped by 2 bases and J by 4 bases; unmatched bases: 10. In DNA form, the CDR3 reads TGTGCCAGCAGCTTATGGGTACCTAGGGACAGGGGAAACACCATATATTTT. Protein sequence: CASSLWVPRDRGNTIYF.

This chain connects TRBV5-4 to TRBJ2-7; D is perhaps TRBD1 (5 bases). Germline V gene sequence: CDR1 SGHNT, CDR2 YYREEE (reference sequence). The V end lost 4 bases, the J end lost 7 bases, and 12 bases lay between the germline ends. The CDR3 is made up of 12 amino acids. For the CDR3, the DNA is TGTGCCAGCAGCAGAGACAGCTCGGAGCAGTACTTC. Amino acids: CASSRDSSEQYF.

V usage is TRBV5-1 and J usage is TRBJ2-3, with D perhaps matching TRBD1 (6 bases). The germline V and J ends were trimmed by 0 bases and 3 bases, with 17 bases remaining between them. The CDR3 extends over 17 amino acids. Germline V gene data show CDR1 as SGHRS and CDR2 as YFSETQ. CDR3 bases: TGCGCCAGCAGCTTGGGGATTTACAGGGTCGGGACAGATACGCAGTATTTT. Translation: CASSLGIYRVGTDTQYF.

This clone has just a few counts. V is TRBV30 and J is TRBJ2-5; D is ambiguous. This CDR3 spans 13 amino acids. The ends were cut back, 7 bases at V and 4 bases at J, with 16 bases in the middle. Germline V gene lookup returns CDR1 GTSNPN and CDR2 SVGIG (reference sequence). The CDR3 nucleotides are TGTGCCTCGGCCGGTGTAGAGCGAGAGACCCAGTACTTC. This encodes CASAGVERETQYF.

The J gene is TRBJ2-1, the V gene TRBV6-6; perhaps TRBD2 as D (6 bases). The germline V gene has CDR1 MNHNY and CDR2 SVGAGI (reference sequence). CDR3 length: 15 residues. Trimming took off 4 bases at V and 5 bases at J, with 15 bases between the two ends. The CDR3, as DNA: TGTGCCAGCAGTTTGTTCCGCGGGAACAACAATGAGCAGTTCTTC. This codes for CASSLFRGNNNEQFF.

The chain carries TRBV19 and TRBJ1-1; perhaps TRBD1 as D (6 bases). The V gene's germline CDR1 is LNHDA and CDR2 SQIVND (reference sequence). CDR3 length: 17 amino acids. V was trimmed by 1 base and J by 0 bases, leaving 15 bases between them. The CDR3 loop is CASSIAPPGHLNTEAFF. In DNA, the CDR3 is TGTGCCAGTAGTATAGCCCCTCCGGGACACCTGAACACTGAAGCTTTCTTT.

The gene calls are TRBV19 and TRBJ1-2, with D unclear. Germline V gene lookup returns CDR1 LNHDA and CDR2 SQIVND (reference sequence). The CDR3 length is 15 residues. Between the trimmed V and J ends, which lost 3 bases and 0 bases, there was a span of 11 bases. The CDR3: CASSMTPEANYGYTF. The CDR3 region has the DNA TGTGCCAGTAGTATGACTCCCGAGGCTAACTATGGCTACACCTTC.